The TCR beta chain described here comes from a study of T-cell reconstitution after alpha-beta-depleted transplantation in children. Study observations and caveats: For some patients, TCRbeta diversity was high at day 60 because of recipient T cells and thymic progenitors that survived. T-cell numbers and diversity, one year after transplant, stemmed largely from T cells that were newly produced.

As it was prepared, the TCRbeta library received unique molecular identifiers. TCRdb recomputed calls from the PCR reads with MiXCR, one row per CDR3 protein. The sample gives fewer than 700,000 distinct CDR3 sequences, roughly 23% of which show up once; less than 15% is in the top ten. V gave up 5 bases and J gave up 4 bases, with 11 bases separating them. This CDR3 region has 14 residues. Comment on this clonotype: Its antigen remains unknown.

The rearrangement links TRBV12-3 or TRBV12-4 to TRBJ2-2; no definite D call. The receptor comes from a boy under two years old who had a stem cell transplant for acute myeloid leukemia, so the T cells may come from the graft donor. Sequenced material: PBMCs, mostly from graft donor cells, taken 360 days after TCRalphabeta/CD19-depleted stem cell transplant. CDR3 sequence: CASSPAYSTGELFF. The CDR3, as DNA: TGTGCCAGCAGTCCCGCCTACAGCACCGGGGAGCTGTTTTTT.